This paragraph reports one TCR beta chain. Arm-PCR with iRepertoire HTBI primers amplified the CDR3 regions for these TCR beta libraries. Via MiXCR, TCRdb re-called the multiplex PCR reads, giving one row per CDR3 protein. The data hold hundreds of thousands of distinct CDR3 sequences, with less than 25% observed a single time. The CDR3 is 14 amino acids. Trimming cost V 6 bases and J 5 bases; bases outside gene matches: 9. Germline loops: CDR1 MNHEY, CDR2 SMNVEV (reference sequence). This entry belongs to a study of regulatory T cells in long-lasting Graves disease. Time point in this sample: persistent/refractory GD, antithyroid drugs over 5 years with positive TRAb. From PBMCs, RNA was extracted and then used to make the TCR library.

This clonotype was obtained from a female donor with Graves disease. Sequences were derived from peripheral blood mononuclear cells (PBMCs), sampled when the disease was refractory, from a patient treated with antithyroid drugs. The chain employs TRBV27 and TRBJ1-2, with TRBD1 matching over 7 bases. The CDR3 is CASRGQEGLYGYTF. In DNA, the CDR3 is TGTGCCAGCAGAGGACAGGAGGGGTTGTATGGCTACACCTTC.